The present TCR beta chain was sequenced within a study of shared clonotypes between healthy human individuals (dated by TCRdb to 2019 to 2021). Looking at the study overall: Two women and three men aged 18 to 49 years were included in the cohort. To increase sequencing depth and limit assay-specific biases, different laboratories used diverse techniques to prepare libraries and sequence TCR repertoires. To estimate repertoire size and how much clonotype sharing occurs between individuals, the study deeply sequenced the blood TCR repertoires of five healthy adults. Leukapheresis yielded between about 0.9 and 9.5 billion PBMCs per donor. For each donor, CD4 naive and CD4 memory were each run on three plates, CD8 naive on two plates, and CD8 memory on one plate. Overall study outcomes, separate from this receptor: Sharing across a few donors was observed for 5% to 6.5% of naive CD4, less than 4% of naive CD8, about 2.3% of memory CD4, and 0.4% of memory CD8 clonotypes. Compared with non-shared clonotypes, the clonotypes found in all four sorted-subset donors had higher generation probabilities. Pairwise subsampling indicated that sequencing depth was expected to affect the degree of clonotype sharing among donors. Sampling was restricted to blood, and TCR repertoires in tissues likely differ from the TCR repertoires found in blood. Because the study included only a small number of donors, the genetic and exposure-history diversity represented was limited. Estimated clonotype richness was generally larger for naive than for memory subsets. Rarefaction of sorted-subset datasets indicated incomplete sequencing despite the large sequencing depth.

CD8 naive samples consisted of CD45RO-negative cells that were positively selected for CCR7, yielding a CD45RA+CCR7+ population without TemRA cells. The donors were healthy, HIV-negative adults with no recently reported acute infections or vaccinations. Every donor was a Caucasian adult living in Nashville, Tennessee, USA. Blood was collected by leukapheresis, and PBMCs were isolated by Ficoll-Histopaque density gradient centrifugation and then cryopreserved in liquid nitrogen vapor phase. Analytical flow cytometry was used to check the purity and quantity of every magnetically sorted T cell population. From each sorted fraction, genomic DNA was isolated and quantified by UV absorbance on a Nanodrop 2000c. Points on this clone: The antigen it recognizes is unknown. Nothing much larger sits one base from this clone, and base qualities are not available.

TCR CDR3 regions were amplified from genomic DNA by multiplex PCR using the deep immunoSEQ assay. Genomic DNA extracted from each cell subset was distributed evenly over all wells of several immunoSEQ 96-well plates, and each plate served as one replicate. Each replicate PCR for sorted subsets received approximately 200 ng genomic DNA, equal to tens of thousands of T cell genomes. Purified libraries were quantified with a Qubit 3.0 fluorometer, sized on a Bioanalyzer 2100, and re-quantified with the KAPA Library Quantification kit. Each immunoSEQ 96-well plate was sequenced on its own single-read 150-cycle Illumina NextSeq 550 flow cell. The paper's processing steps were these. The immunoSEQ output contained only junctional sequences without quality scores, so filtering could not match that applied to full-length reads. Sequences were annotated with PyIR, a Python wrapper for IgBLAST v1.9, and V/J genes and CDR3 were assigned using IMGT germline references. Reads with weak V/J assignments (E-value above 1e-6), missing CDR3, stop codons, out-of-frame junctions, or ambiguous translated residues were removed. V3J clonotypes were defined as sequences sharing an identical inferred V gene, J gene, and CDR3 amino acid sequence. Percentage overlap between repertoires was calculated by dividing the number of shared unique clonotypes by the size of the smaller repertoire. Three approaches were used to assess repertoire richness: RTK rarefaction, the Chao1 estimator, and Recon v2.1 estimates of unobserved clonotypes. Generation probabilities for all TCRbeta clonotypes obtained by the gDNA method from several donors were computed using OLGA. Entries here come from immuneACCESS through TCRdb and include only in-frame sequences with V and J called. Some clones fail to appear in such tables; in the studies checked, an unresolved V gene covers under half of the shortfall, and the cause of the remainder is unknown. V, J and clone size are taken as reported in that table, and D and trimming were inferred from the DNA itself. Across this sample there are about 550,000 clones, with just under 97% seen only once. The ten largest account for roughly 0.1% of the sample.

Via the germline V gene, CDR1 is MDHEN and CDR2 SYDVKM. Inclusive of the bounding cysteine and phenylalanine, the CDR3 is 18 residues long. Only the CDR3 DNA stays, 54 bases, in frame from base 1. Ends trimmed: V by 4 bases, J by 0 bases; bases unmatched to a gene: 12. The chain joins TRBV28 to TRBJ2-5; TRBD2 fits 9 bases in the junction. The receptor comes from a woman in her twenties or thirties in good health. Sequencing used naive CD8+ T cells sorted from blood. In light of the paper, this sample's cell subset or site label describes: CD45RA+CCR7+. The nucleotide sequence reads TGTGCCAGCAGTTATAGGCCGGGGCGGGAGGGAAACCAAGAGACCCAGTACTTC. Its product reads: CASSYRPGREGNQETQYF.